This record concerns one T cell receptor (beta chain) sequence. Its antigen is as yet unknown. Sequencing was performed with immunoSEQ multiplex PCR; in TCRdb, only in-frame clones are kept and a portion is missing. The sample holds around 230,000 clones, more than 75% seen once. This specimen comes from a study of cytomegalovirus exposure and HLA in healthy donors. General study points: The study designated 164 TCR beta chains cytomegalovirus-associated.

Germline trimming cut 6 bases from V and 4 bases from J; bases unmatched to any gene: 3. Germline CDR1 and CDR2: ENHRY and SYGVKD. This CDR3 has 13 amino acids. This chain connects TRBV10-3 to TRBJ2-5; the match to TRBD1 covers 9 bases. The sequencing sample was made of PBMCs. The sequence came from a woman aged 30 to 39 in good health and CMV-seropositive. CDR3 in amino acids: CAIRTGGSETQYF. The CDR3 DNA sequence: TGTGCCATCAGGACAGGGGGTTCAGAGACCCAGTACTTC.